The clone carrying this T cell receptor beta chain appeared once. Each donor was healthy, and each was a bone marrow donor. The source of the sample is a study of cytomegalovirus exposure and HLA in healthy donors. Study at large: Falling in the Caucasian-associated ancestry cluster were about 80% of 398 genotyped donors.

Primers for the PCR totalled 60 Vbeta and 13 Jbeta. Repertoires were generated with immunoSEQ multiplex PCR, while TCRdb's copy carries only in-frame clones and drops some. Here the sample spans some 110,000 clones, approximately 70% being singletons. Per germline, CDR1 SQVTM and CDR2 ANQGSEA. Germline trimming cut 7 bases from V and 7 bases from J; bases unmatched to any gene: 13. The CDR3 runs to 14 residues. The sample comprised PBMCs. The clonotype originates from a man under 40 in good health and CMV-seropositive. The rearrangement uses TRBV29-1 and TRBJ2-7; 10 bases map to TRBD1. The CDR3: CSAATGTGAEEQYV. DNA for the CDR3: TGCAGCGCAGCTACCGGGACAGGGGCAGAAGAGCAGTACGTC.